This TCR beta chain was recovered during a study of radiotherapy plus CTLA-4 blockade in lung cancer (dated by TCRdb to about 2018). Regarding the complete study: Objective responses were observed in 18% of enrolled patients, and disease control was achieved in approximately 29%.

The study evaluated CTLA-4 blockade (ipilimumab) given together with focal radiation therapy in patients who had chemo-refractory metastatic non-small-cell lung cancer. This clone has just a few counts. No antigen is known for it. No much larger clone exists at a distance of one base, and base qualities are not known. The library was made by the immunoSEQ multiplex PCR assay. TCRdb took over this immuneACCESS table, retaining in-frame rearrangements with V and J assigned. Such tables are incomplete; in checked studies, under half of the missing clones stem from an unresolved V gene, and the remainder is unexplained. The sample profile shows 65,000 to 90,000 clones; around 87% of them were found once. The ten largest clonotypes hold about 1% of the sample. The paper's findings and limits, for the study overall: The strongest predictors of response, as reported, were early dynamic changes in blood T cell clones along with a rise in serum interferon-beta after radiation. After treatment with radiotherapy and ipilimumab, TCR clones that came from tumors expanded in the peripheral blood.

CDR1 is given as SGHRS and CDR2 as YFSETQ, both from the germline V gene. V and J lose 3 bases and 0 bases, and a span of 12 bases separates them. Counted from cysteine to phenylalanine, this CDR3 has 16 amino acids. CDR3 DNA is the only sequence kept; it has 48 bases, read in frame from the first base. The sample consisted of peripheral blood, taken from a patient treated with radiotherapy plus ipilimumab. The chain is assembled from TRBV5-1 and TRBJ1-4, with the identity of the D gene unclear. The clonotype comes from a human donor with non-small cell lung cancer who had stable disease on radiotherapy plus ipilimumab. The encoded CDR3 is CASSSGNPATNEKLFF. Here is the DNA: TGCGCCAGCAGCTCGGGAAACCCCGCAACTAATGAAAAACTGTTTTTT.